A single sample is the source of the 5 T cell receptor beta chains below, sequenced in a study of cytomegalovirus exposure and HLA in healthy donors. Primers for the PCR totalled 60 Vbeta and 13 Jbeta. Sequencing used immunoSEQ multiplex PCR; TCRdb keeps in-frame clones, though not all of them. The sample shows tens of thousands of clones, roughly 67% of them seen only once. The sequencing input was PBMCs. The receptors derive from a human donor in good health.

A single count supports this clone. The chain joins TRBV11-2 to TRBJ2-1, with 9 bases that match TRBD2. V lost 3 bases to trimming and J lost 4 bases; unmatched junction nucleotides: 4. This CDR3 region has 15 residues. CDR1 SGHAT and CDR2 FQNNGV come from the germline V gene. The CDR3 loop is CASSFGGGAYNEQFF. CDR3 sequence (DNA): TGTGCCAGCAGCTTCGGCGGGGGGGCTTACAATGAGCAGTTCTTC.

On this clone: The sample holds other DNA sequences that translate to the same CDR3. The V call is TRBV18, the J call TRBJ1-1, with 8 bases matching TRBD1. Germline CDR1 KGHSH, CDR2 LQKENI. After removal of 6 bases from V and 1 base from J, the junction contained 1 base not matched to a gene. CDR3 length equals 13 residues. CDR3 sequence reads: CASSGQANTEAFF. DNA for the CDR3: TGTGCCAGCTCGGGACAGGCGAACACTGAAGCTTTCTTT.

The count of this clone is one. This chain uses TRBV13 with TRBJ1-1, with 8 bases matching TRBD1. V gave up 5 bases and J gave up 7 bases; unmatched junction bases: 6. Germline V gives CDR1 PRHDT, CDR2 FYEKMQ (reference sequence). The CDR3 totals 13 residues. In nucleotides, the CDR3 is TGTGCCAGCAGCCCGGGGACAGGCCTTGAAGCTTTCTTT. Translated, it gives CASSPGTGLEAFF.

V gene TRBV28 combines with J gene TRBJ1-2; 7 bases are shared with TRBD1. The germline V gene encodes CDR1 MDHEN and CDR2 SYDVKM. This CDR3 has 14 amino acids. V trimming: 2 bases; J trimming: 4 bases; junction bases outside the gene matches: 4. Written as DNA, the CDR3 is TGTGCCAGCAGTTTACTCGACAGGGCCTATGGCTACACCTTC. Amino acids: CASSLLDRAYGYTF.

CDR3 in amino acids: CANQPGQERGYTF. CDR3 nucleotides: TGTGCCAACCAACCGGGACAGGAGAGGGGCTACACCTTC. The chain carries TRBV2 and TRBJ1-2; 8 nucleotides line up with TRBD1. Germline V CDR1 and CDR2: SNHLY, FYNNEI. V shed 10 bases and J 8 bases; nucleotides not matched to a gene: 12. The CDR3 extends over 13 amino acids.